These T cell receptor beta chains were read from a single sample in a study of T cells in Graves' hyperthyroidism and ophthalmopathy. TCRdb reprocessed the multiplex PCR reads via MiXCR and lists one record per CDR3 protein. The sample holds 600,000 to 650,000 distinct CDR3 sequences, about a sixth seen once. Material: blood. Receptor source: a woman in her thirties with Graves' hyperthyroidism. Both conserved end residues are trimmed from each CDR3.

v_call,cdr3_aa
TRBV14,ASSRLDGGPDTQY
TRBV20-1,SAVDKETQY
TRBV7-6,ASSPRQGQSNTGELF
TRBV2,ASSVDASENTEAF
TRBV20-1,SARETGGGSGELF
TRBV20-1,SARDLDGETEAF
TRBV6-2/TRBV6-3,ASKGFGNEQY
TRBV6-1,ASSEQMELSAF
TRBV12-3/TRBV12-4,ASSPHTGETQY
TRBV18,ASSPQDSLVSYNEQF
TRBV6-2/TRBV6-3,ASSYIASQETQY
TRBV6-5,ASSYGLAGASDTQY
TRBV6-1,ASGYGTSGSYGYEQY
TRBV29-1,SVEEGVRDRAFYGYT
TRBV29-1,SVGNRNTEAF
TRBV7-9,ASSPSSVNQPQH
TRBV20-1,SARGSFVQGWQY
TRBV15,ATGTSGRGDTQY
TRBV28,ASSLFLGGSAYEQY
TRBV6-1,ASSSYVLDMDGYT
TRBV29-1,SVTTGASETQY
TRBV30,AWSSGRNYGYT
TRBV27,ASSSRPLVNQPQH
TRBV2,ARSSGANVLT
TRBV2,ASNEPRDRGEIEQF
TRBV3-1,ASSQEQGAGTGELF
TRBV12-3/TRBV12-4,ASSQGGDSNQPQH
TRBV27,ASSESGPPYEQY
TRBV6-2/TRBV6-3,ASSYAFTSQDTQY
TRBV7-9,ASSLGRLAGEQY
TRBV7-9,ASSYSGSIDDEQY
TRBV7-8,ASSLETSRAGELF
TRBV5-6,ASARGLAGGGTQY
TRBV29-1,SVVGTGYGYT
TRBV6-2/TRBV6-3,ASSALGTGGYEQY
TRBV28,ASSPTRQDLAKNIQY
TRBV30,AWSVHPPGLGAPLH
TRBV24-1,ATSLWGGSGGGPNTGELF
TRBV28,ASLPPTSGGTTDTQY
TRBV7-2,ASSSTGTSSDTQY
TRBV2,ASKDIAAGNYEQY
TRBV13,ASSHGTQGTEAF
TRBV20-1,SASPPSTSGRYEQY
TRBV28,ASSYTPGQGGTGELF
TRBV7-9,AIRTGRYYEQY
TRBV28,ASSLTAVAPQTNYGYT
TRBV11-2,ASSLITGQGTDTQY
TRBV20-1,SARKIAKNIQY
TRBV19,ASSITSASSYNEQF
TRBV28,ASTSGSLGNNEQF
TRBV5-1,ASSLTTGYSGELF
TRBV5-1,ASTSGTLNTEAF
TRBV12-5,ASALRASGPNKTSTDTQY
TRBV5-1,ASSLRAGVQETQY
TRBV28,ASSLSWTGVYNEQF
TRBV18,ASSPRDTDNSPLH
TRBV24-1,ATSDPETASYEQY
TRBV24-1,ATSEGRPVDTQY
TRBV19,ATRQGIDTQY